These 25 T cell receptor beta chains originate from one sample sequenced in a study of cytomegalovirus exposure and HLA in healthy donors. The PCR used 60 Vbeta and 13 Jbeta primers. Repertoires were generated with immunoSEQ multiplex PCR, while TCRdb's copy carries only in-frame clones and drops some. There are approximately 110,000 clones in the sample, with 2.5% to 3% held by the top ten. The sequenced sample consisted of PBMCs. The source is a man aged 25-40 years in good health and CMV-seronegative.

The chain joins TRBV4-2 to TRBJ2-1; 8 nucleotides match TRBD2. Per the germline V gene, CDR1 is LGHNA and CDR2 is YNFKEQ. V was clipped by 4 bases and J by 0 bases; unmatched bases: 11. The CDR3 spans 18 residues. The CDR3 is CASSRGGAGGSSYNEQFF. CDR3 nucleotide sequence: TGTGCCAGCAGCCGAGGGGGGGCGGGAGGTAGCTCCTACAATGAGCAGTTCTTC.

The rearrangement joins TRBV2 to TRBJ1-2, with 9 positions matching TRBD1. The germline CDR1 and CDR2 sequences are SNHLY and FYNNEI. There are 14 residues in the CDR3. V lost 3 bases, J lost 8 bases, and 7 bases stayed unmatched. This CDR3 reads CASSETGGIEGYTF. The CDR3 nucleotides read TGTGCCAGCAGTGAGACAGGGGGGATAGAAGGCTACACCTTC.

This CDR3 is CASEGVNTEAFF. The CDR3 DNA is TGTGCTAGTGAAGGGGTGAACACTGAAGCTTTCTTT. V gene TRBV28 combines with J gene TRBJ1-1; D is perhaps TRBD1 (5 bases). CDR3 length equals 12 residues. Germline loops: CDR1 MDHEN, CDR2 SYDVKM.

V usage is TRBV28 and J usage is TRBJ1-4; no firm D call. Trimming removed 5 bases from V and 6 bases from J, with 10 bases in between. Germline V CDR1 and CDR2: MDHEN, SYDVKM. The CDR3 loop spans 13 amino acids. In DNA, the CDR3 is TGTGCCAGCAGTCTGAGCGGTTATGAAAAACTGTTTTTT. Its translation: CASSLSGYEKLFF.

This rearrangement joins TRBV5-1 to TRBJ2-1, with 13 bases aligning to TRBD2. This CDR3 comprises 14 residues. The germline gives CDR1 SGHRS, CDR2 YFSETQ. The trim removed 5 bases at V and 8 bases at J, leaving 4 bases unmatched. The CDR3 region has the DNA TGCGCCAGCAGAGGACTAGCGGGAGCGGATGAGCAGTTCTTC. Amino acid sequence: CASRGLAGADEQFF.

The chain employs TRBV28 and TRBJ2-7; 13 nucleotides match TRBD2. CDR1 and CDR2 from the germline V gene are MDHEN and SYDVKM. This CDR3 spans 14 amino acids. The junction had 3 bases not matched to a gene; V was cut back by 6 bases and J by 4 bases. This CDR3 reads CASRLAGGPYEQYF. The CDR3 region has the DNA TGTGCCAGCAGACTAGCGGGAGGGCCGTACGAGCAGTACTTC.

Here the CDR3 DNA reads TGTGCCAGCAGCTTGGAGGTAGGGGGCGGGTACGAGCAGTACTTC. Translated, it gives CASSLEVGGGYEQYF. The rearrangement joins TRBV5-4 to TRBJ2-7, with TRBD1 identical over 7 bases. Per germline, CDR1 SGHNT and CDR2 YYREEE (reference sequence). Trimming took 0 bases from V and 4 from J; bases not matched to a gene: 7. CDR3 length: 15 amino acids.

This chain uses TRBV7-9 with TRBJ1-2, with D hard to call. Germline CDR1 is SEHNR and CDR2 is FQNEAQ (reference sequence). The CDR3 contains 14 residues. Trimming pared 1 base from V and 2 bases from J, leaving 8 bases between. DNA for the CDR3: TGTGCCAGCAGCTTAGGAGGGAGCAACTATGGCTACACCTTC. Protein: CASSLGGSNYGYTF.

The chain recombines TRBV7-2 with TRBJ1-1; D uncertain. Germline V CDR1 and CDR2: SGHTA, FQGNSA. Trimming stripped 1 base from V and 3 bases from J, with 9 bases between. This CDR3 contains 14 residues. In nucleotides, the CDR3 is TGTGCCAGCAGCTTAGTATGGAGGGACACTGAAGCTTTCTTT. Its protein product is CASSLVWRDTEAFF.

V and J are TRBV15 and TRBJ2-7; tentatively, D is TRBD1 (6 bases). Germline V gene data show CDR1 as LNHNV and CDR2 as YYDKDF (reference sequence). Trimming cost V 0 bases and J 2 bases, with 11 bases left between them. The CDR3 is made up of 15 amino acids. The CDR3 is CATSRDGTKAYEQYF. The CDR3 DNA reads TGTGCCACCAGCAGAGACGGGACAAAAGCCTACGAGCAGTACTTC.

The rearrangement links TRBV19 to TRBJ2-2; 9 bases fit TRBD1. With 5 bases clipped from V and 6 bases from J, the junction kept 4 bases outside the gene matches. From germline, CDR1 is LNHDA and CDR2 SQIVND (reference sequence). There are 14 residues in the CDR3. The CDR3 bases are TGTGCCAGTAGTCCGGGACAGGGCCCCGGGGAGCTGTTTTTT. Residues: CASSPGQGPGELFF.

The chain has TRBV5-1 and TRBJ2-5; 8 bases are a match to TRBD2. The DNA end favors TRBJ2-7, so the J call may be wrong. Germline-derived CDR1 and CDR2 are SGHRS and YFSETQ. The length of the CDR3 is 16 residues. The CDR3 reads CASSPLLAAGSYEQYF. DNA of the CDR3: TGCGCCAGCAGCCCGCTACTAGCGGCTGGCTCCTACGAGCAGTACTTC.

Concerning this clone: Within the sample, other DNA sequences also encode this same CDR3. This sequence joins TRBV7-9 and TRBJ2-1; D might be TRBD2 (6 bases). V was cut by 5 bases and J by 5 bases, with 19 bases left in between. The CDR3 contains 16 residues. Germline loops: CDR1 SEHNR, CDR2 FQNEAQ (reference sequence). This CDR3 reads CASSPSTRGWDNEQFF. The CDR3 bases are TGTGCCAGCAGCCCCTCGACTAGAGGGTGGGACAATGAGCAGTTCTTC. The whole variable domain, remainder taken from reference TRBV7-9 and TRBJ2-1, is DTGVSQNPRHKITKRGQNVTFRCDPISEHNRLYWYRQTLGQGPEFLTYFQNEAQLEKSRLLSDRFSAERPKGSFSTLEIQRTEQGDSAMYLCASSPSTRGWDNEQFFGPGTRLTVL.

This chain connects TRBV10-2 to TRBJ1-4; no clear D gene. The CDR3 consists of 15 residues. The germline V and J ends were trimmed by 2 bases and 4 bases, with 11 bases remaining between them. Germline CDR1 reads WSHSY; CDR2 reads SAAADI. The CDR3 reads CASSEMRKDNEKLFF. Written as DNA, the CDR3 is TGCGCCAGCAGTGAGATGCGGAAAGATAATGAAAAACTGTTTTTT.

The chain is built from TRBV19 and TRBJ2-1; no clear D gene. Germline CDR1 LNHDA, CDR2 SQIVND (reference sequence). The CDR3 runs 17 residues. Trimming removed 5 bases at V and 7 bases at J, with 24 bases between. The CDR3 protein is CASSEDFRDSENNEQFF. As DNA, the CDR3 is TGTGCCAGTAGTGAAGACTTCCGAGACTCCGAGAATAATGAGCAGTTCTTC.

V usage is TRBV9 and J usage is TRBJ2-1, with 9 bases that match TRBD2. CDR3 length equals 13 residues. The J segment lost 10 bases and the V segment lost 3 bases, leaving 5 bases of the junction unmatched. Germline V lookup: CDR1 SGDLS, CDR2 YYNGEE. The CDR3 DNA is TGTGCCAGCAGCGCCCTAGCGGGGCAGGAGCAGTTCTTC. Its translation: CASSALAGQEQFF.

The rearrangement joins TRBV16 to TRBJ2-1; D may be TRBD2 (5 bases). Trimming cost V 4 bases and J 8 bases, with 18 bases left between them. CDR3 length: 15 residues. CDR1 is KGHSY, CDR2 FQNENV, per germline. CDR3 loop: CASSPSVSLRDEQFF. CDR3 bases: TGTGCCAGCAGCCCTTCGGTCTCACTGAGGGATGAGCAGTTCTTC.

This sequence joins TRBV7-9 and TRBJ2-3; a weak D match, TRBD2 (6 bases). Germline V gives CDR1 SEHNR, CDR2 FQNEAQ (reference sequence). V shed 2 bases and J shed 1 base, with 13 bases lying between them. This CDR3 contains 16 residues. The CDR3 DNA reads TGTGCCAGCAGCTTATCGAGGGCTAGCGGCACAGATACGCAGTATTTT. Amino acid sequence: CASSLSRASGTDTQYF.

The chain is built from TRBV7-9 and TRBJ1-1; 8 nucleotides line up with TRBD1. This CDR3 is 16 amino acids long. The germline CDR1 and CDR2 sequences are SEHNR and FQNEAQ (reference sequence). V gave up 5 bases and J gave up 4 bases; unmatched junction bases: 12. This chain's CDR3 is CASSNQQGGASTEAFF. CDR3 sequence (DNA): TGTGCCAGCAGCAACCAACAGGGGGGGGCCAGCACTGAAGCTTTCTTT.

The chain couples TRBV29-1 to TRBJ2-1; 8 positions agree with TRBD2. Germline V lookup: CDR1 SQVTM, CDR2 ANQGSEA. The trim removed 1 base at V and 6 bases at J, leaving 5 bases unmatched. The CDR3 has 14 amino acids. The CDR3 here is CSVEGPAGVNEQFF. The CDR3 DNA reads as TGCAGCGTTGAAGGCCCAGCGGGAGTCAATGAGCAGTTCTTC.

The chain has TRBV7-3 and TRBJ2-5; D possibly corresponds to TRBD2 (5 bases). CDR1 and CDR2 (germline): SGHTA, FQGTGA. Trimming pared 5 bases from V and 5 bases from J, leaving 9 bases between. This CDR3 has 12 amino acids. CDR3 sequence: CASSKPGETQYF. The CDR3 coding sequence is TGTGCCAGCAGCAAACCGGGGGAGACCCAGTACTTC.

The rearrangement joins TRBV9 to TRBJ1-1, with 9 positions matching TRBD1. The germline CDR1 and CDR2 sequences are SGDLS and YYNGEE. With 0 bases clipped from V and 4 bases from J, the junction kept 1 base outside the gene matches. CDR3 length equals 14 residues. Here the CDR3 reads CASSVETGGTEAFF. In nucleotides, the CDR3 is TGTGCCAGCAGCGTAGAGACAGGGGGCACTGAAGCTTTCTTT.

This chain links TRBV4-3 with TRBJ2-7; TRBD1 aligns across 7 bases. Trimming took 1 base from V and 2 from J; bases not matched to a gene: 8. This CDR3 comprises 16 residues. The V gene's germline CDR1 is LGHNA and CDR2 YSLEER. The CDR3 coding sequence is TGCGCCAGCAGCCAAGGATGGACAGGCACGGCCTACGAGCAGTACTTC. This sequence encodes CASSQGWTGTAYEQYF.

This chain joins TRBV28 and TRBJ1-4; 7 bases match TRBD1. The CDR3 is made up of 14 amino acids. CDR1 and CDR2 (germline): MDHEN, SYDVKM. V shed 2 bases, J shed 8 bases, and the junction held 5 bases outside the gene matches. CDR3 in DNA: TGTGCCAGCAGTTTAGCCAGGGGGAGCGAAAAACTGTTTTTT. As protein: CASSLARGSEKLFF.

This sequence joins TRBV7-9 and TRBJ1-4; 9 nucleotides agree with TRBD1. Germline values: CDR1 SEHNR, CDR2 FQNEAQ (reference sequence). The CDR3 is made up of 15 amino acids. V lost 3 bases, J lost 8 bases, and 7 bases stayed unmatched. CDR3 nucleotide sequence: TGTGCCAGCAGCTTCGACTTCGGACAGGGGGAAAAACTGTTTTTT. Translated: CASSFDFGQGEKLFF.